Here is one T cell receptor beta chain with its context. These data come from a study of T cell repertoires in cytomegalovirus infection. Study background: Public TCR beta signatures marked donors with CMV infection and the matching HLA.

Via MiXCR, TCRdb re-called the reads, giving one row per CDR3 protein. Of roughly 230,000 distinct CDR3 sequences listed, over 15% are singletons. The CDR3 is 15 amino acids. Germline-derived CDR1 and CDR2 are MNHEY and SVGEGT. Trimming stripped 6 bases from V and 9 bases from J, with 21 bases between. The sequencing input was CD8+ T cells from PBMCs. V is TRBV6-2 or TRBV6-3 and J is TRBJ2-4; tentatively, D is TRBD2 (6 bases). This receptor was obtained from a human donor in good health (CMV status not recorded). Some clones in this sample may be carry-over from other donors' samples. CDR3 protein: CASSPPRGMRSIQYF. DNA of the CDR3: TGTGCCAGCAGCCCCCCGCGGGGTATGCGGAGCATTCAGTACTTC.